This T cell receptor beta chain derives from a study of beta chain features in type 1 diabetes. General study points: TCRB CDR3 length was moderately but significantly reduced in all four CD4+ subsets of Type 1 diabetes patients. Since sequencing was performed on cDNA, cells with high TCR expression could be over-represented. A greater similarity of naive, central memory and Treg TCRB repertoires was seen among patients than among healthy donors.

To note about this clone: What it recognizes is unknown.

Expressed TCRB transcripts were sequenced after all isolated RNA was converted to cDNA. TCRdb's table, derived via immunoSEQ multiplex PCR, lists solely in-frame clones and lacks some. The top ten clones hold 0.015% to 0.02% of a sample with 250,000 to 350,000 clones, about 13% of them seen once. Using CD45RO/CCR7/CD25/CD127/CD95/CD27, CD4+ naive, central memory, regulatory and stem cell-like memory cells were sorted. Trimming removed 5 bases from V and 1 base from J, with 11 bases in between. Germline CDR1 reads SGHAT; CDR2 reads FQDESV (reference sequence). This CDR3 comprises 14 residues. The sequenced sample consisted of naive CD4+ T cells from blood. The receptor was isolated from a man aged 25-40 years with type 1 diabetes. The rearrangement uses TRBV11-1 and TRBJ1-1; D unresolved. The CDR3 spells CASSAGRWNTEAFF. The DNA of the CDR3 is TGTGCCAGCAGCGCAGGCCGCTGGAACACTGAAGCTTTCTTT.